Each of the 17 T cell receptor beta chains below was sequenced from the same sample in a study of blood T cell repertoires in COVID-19. Libraries were prepared by immunoSEQ multiplex PCR; TCRdb keeps only in-frame clonotypes and omits some of them. The sample has some 110,000 clones; 90% are singletons. Sequenced sample: peripheral blood. These receptor sequences come from a human donor with active COVID-19. The donor label of this sample is uncertain.

The J gene is TRBJ1-6, the V gene TRBV6-5; unclear D gene. This CDR3 is built from 14 residues. CDR1 MNHEY and CDR2 SVGAGI come from the germline V gene. The ends were cut back, 2 bases at V and 9 bases at J, with 11 bases in the middle. The CDR3 loop reads CASSYGSGSSPLHF. The CDR3 nucleotides read TGTGCCAGCAGTTACGGTTCAGGAAGTTCACCCCTCCACTTT.

This sequence joins TRBV4-3 and TRBJ2-3, with D possibly matching TRBD2 (7 bases). The length of the CDR3 is 17 residues. Trimming removed 3 bases from V and 0 bases from J, with 16 bases in between. The germline V gene encodes CDR1 LGHNA and CDR2 YSLEER. This CDR3 is CASSQDPGGPSTDTQYF. The CDR3 DNA reads as TGCGCCAGCAGCCAGGATCCCGGGGGGCCGAGCACAGATACGCAGTATTTT.

A few counts support this clone. This rearrangement joins TRBV7-9 to TRBJ1-2, with TRBD1 identical over 11 bases. The CDR3 length is 15 residues. From germline, CDR1 is SEHNR and CDR2 FQNEAQ (reference sequence). Trimming cost V 5 bases and J 8 bases; bases outside gene matches: 10. DNA of the CDR3: TGTGCCAGCAGCGTCGTGCGGACAGGGGGCCGCGGCTACACCTTC. It is translated as CASSVVRTGGRGYTF.

The chain has TRBV9 and TRBJ2-5; no definite D call. Germline assignment: CDR1 SGDLS and CDR2 YYNGEE. The CDR3 spans 15 residues. V was clipped by 4 bases and J by 9 bases, with 22 bases between them. CDR3 nucleotides: TGTGCCAGCAGCCCTCAACCTGGCCCCCAGGCTCCCCAGTACTTC. As protein: CASSPQPGPQAPQYF.

The chain recombines TRBV5-4 with TRBJ2-1; 9 nucleotides line up with TRBD2. Germline-derived CDR1 and CDR2 are SGHNT and YYREEE (reference sequence). The CDR3 spans 13 residues. The V segment lost 5 bases and the J segment 7 bases; nucleotides outside the gene matches: 4. CDR3 loop: CASSGAGGNEQFF. The CDR3 bases are TGTGCCAGCAGTGGTGCGGGGGGGAATGAGCAGTTCTTC. Full variable domain (rest looked up from reference TRBV5-4 and TRBJ2-1): ETGVTQSPTHLIKTRGQQVTLRCSSQSGHNTVSWYQQALGQGPQFIFQYYREEENGRGNFPPRFSGLQFPNYSSELNVNALELDDSALYLCASSGAGGNEQFFGPGTRLTVL.

The chain carries TRBV6-6 and TRBJ2-1, with TRBD1 matching over 8 bases. J was trimmed by 6 bases and V by 0 bases; bases with no gene match: 4. From germline, CDR1 is MNHNY and CDR2 SVGAGI (reference sequence). The CDR3 totals 15 residues. CDR3: CASSYSGDRTNEQFF. CDR3 DNA: TGTGCCAGCAGTTACTCAGGGGACAGGACCAATGAGCAGTTCTTC.

The V and J genes are TRBV27 and TRBJ1-2; D is unclear. Trimming left V 0 bases short and J 2 bases short, with 10 bases between. Germline values: CDR1 MNHEY, CDR2 SMNVEV (reference sequence). The CDR3 extends over 15 amino acids. The CDR3, as DNA: TGTGCCAGCAGTTTATCGTCTGCCGGGAACTATGGCTACACCTTC. Its protein is CASSLSSAGNYGYTF.

The chain uses TRBV5-4 and TRBJ2-3; D remains ambiguous. CDR1 is SGHNT and CDR2 is YYREEE in the germline V gene (reference sequence). V lost 4 bases and J lost 4, with 16 bases in between. The CDR3 is 15 residues long. The CDR3 nucleotides are TGTGCCAGCAGCCCCTATCTAGGTGAGGCAGATACGCAGTATTTT. Translated, it gives CASSPYLGEADTQYF.

The gene calls are TRBV18 and TRBJ1-3; a weak D match, TRBD1 (6 bases). The V end lost 4 bases, the J end lost 0 bases, and 10 bases lay between the germline ends. The CDR3 has 15 residues. Per germline, CDR1 KGHSH and CDR2 LQKENI. CDR3 sequence: CASSLDSRSGNTIYF. The CDR3 nucleotides are TGTGCCAGCTCACTGGACAGTCGCTCTGGAAACACCATATATTTT.

This rearrangement joins TRBV5-6 to TRBJ2-1; tentatively, D is TRBD2 (5 bases). V gave up 0 bases and J gave up 8 bases, with 9 bases separating them. CDR1 is SGHDT and CDR2 is YYEEEE in the germline V gene. The CDR3 has 13 residues. CDR3 protein: CASSLVLRDEQFF. CDR3 coding DNA: TGTGCCAGCAGCTTGGTGTTGAGGGATGAGCAGTTCTTC.

J is TRBJ1-1 and V is TRBV5-5; the D is unclear. CDR3 length: 12 residues. Germline-derived CDR1 and CDR2 are SGHKS and YYEKEE (reference sequence). Trimming left V 6 bases short and J 6 bases short, with 12 bases between. CDR3: CASTTHSAEAFF. DNA for the CDR3: TGTGCCAGCACCACTCATAGCGCTGAAGCTTTCTTT.

The rearrangement uses TRBV3-1 (or the pseudogene TRBV3-2) and TRBJ1-5; no clear D gene. The CDR3 is 15 residues long. Germline CDR1 and CDR2: LGHDT and YNNKEL (reference sequence). V lost 1 base to trimming and J lost 3 bases, with 10 bases between them. CDR3 protein: CASSQVGGFNQPQHF. CDR3 bases: TGTGCCAGCAGCCAAGTTGGAGGGTTCAATCAGCCCCAGCATTTT.

In this sample, this clone turned up a few times. The chain links TRBV28 to TRBJ2-1; maybe TRBD2 (5 bases). The CDR3 is made up of 16 amino acids. V gave up 5 bases and J gave up 7 bases, with 21 bases separating them. Per germline, CDR1 MDHEN and CDR2 SYDVKM. The chain's CDR3 is CASSTIEGIGENEQFF. Written as DNA, the CDR3 is TGTGCCAGCAGTACTATTGAGGGTATTGGGGAGAATGAGCAGTTCTTC. The full variable domain, its missing parts supplied by reference TRBV28 and TRBJ2-1, is DVKVTQSSRYLVKRTGEKVFLECVQDMDHENMFWYRQDPGLGLRLIYFSYDVKMKEKGDIPEGYSVSREKKERFSLILESASTNQTSMYLCASSTIEGIGENEQFFGPGTRLTVL.

This chain joins TRBV5-4 and TRBJ2-3; 7 bases are a match to TRBD2. The CDR3 is made up of 17 amino acids. Germline CDR1 is SGHNT and CDR2 is YYREEE (reference sequence). The V segment lost 4 bases and the J segment 2 bases; nucleotides outside the gene matches: 13. The CDR3 protein is CASSGKRRAGNTDTQYF. CDR3 sequence (DNA): TGTGCCAGCAGCGGAAAACGGAGAGCGGGGAACACAGATACGCAGTATTTT.

CDR3 loop: CASSFTGTGKVNTEAFF. The CDR3 bases are TGCGCCAGCAGCTTTACCGGGACAGGGAAGGTGAACACTGAAGCTTTCTTT. V and J are TRBV5-1 and TRBJ1-1; TRBD1 agrees at 9 bases. CDR3 size: 17 residues. Germline V gene lookup returns CDR1 SGHRS and CDR2 YFSETQ. J was trimmed by 0 bases and V by 2 bases; bases with no gene match: 8.

The rearrangement links TRBV30 to TRBJ1-6; the D gene is possibly TRBD1 (5 bases). This CDR3 region has 15 residues. With 0 bases removed from V and 4 bases from J, the gap between germline ends came to 10 bases. Germline CDR1 and CDR2: GTSNPN and SVGIG (reference sequence). For the CDR3, the DNA is TGTGCCTGGAGTGTACGGGGGGTTTATAATTCACCCCTCCACTTT. Translation gives CAWSVRGVYNSPLHF.

The DNA of the CDR3 is TGTGCCAGCAGCTTAGCACTCGGGGGGCCTAACTATGGCTACACCTTC. The encoded protein is CASSLALGGPNYGYTF. V and J are TRBV7-2 and TRBJ1-2, with D possibly matching TRBD1 (6 bases). Per the germline V gene, CDR1 is SGHTA and CDR2 is FQGNSA. The ends were cut back, 0 bases at V and 0 bases at J, with 11 bases in the middle. There are 16 residues in the CDR3.